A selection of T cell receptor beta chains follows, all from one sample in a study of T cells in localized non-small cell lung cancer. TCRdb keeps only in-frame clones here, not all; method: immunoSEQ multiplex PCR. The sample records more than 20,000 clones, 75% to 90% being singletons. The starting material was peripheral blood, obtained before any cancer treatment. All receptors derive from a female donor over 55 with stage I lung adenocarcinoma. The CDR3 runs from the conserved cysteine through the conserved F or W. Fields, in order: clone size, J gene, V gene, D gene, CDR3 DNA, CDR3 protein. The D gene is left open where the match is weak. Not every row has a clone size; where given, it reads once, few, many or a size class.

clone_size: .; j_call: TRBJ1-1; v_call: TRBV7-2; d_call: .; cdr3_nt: TGTGCCAGCAGCCCGCCTCTGCCTGAAGCTTTCTTT; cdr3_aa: CASSPPLPEAFF
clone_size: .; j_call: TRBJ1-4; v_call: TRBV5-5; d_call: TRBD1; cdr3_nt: TGTGCCAGCAGCTATCGCGGACAGGGGCGGAATGAAAAACTGTTTTTT; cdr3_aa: CASSYRGQGRNEKLFF
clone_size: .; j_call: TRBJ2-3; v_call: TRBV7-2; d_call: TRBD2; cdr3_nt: TGTGCCAGCAGCTTAATTGGCGGGGGGGCCTCCATCAATACGCAGTATTTT; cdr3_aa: CASSLIGGGASINTQYF
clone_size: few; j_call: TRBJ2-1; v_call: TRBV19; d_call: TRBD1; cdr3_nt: TGTGCCAGTAGTCCGGACAGGGCGTCCTCCTACAATGAGCAGTTCTTC; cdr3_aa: CASSPDRASSYNEQFF
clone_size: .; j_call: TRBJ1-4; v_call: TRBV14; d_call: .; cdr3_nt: TGTGCCAGCAGCCAAGATAGGACTCGGCAAAAACTGTTTTTT; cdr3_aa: CASSQDRTRQKLFF
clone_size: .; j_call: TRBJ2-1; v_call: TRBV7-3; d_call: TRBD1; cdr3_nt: TGTGCCAGCAGTCCCCGGACAGGGGGCAGCTACAATGAGCAGTTCTTC; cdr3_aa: CASSPRTGGSYNEQFF
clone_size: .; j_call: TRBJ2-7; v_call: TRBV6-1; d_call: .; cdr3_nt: TGTGCCAGCAGTGAATGGCAGGGGGGCATTCGCGAGCAGTACTTC; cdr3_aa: CASSEWQGGIREQYF
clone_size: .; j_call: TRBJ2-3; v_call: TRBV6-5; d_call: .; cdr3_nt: TGTGCCAGCAGCGTGGGGGCCGGAGATACGCAGTATTTT; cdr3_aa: CASSVGAGDTQYF
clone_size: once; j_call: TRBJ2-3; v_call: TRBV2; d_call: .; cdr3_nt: TGTGCCAGCGCCGGCCGGCAGGGTGGCACAGATACGCAGTATTTT; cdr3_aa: CASAGRQGGTDTQYF
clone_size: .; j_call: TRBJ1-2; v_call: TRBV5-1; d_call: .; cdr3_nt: TGCGCCAGCAGCTTGGGGCAGAACTATGGCTACACCTTC; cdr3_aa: CASSLGQNYGYTF
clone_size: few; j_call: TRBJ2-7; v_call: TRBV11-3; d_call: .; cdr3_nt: TGTGCCAGCAGCTTAGATGGGGACGGAATGTCCTACGAGCAGTACTTC; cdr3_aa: CASSLDGDGMSYEQYF
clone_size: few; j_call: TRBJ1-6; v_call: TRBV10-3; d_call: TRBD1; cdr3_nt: TGTGCCATCAGGGGGGACAGAATGAATTCACCCCTCCACTTT; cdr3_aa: CAIRGDRMNSPLHF
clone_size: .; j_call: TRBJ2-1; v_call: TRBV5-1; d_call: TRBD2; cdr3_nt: TGCGCCAGCAGCTTGCCTAGCGGCCCCTACAATGAGCAGTTCTTC; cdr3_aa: CASSLPSGPYNEQFF
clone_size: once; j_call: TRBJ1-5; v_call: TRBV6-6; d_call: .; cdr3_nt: TGTGCCAGCAGCCCCCCCCGAGGGGCGAGCAATCAGCCCCAGCATTTT; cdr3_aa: CASSPPRGASNQPQHF
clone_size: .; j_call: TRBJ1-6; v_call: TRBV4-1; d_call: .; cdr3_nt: TGCGCCAGCAGCCCCCGCCCGCCAGGGATAGAAGATAATTCACCCCTCCACTTT; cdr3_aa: CASSPRPPGIEDNSPLHF
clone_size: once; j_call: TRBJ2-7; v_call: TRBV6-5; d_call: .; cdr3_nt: TGTGCCAGCAGAAGGTTCGACGAGCAGTACTTC; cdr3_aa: CASRRFDEQYF
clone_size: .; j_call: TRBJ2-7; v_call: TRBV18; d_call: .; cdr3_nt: TGTGCCAGCTCACCACGCGAGGGGTCCTACGAGCAGTACTTC; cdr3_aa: CASSPREGSYEQYF
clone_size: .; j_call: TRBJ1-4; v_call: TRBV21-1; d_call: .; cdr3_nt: TGTGCCAGCAGCCGGTCACAGGGGGGAGCTGAAAAACTGTTTTTT; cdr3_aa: CASSRSQGGAEKLFF
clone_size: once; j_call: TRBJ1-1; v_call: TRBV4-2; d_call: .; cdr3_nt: TGTGCCAGCAGCCAAGACAGGCGGGGTGAAGCTTTCTTT; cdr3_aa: CASSQDRRGEAFF
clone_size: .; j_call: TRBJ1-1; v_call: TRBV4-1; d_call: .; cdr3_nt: TGCGCCAGCAGCCAATTTTACAGGAACACTGAAGCTTTCTTT; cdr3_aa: CASSQFYRNTEAFF
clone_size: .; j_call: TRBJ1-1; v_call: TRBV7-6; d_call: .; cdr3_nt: TGTGCCAGCAGCTTATCGCTCGGAGCGAACACTGAAGCTTTCTTT; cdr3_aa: CASSLSLGANTEAFF
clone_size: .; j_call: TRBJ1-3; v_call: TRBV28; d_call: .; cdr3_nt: TGTGCCAGCAGTACACAGGCAGCCGGAAACACCATATATTTT; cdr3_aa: CASSTQAAGNTIYF
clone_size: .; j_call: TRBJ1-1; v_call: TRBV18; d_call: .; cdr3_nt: TGTGCCAGCTCCCCCAGCGGGGGAACTGAAGCTTTCTTT; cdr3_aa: CASSPSGGTEAFF
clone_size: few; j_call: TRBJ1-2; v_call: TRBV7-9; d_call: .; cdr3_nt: TGTGCCAGCACCCTAGAGGGGGGCCACAATGGCTACACCTTC; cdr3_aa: CASTLEGGHNGYTF
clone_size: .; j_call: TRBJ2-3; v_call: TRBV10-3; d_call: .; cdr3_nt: TGTGCCATCAGTGGCAGGGGGGGGGCAGATACGCAGTATTTT; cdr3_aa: CAISGRGGADTQYF
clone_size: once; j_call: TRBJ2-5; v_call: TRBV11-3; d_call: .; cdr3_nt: TGTGCCAGCAGCTTGGGTAACAGGCAGTACCAAGAGACCCAGTACTTC; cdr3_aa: CASSLGNRQYQETQYF